The clone carrying this TCR beta chain was counted once. The antigen is not known. This specimen comes from a study of T cell responses to AZD1222 COVID-19 vaccine. Broader study findings: Baseline seropositivity characterized only six AZD1222 recipients. The sample set comprised mostly white British donors with more females, and clonal diversity was possibly underestimated. After two AZD1222 doses, spike-specific TCR breadth and depth rose versus day 0. It was only after the peak T cell response that any repertoires were sampled.

Some clones are missing from TCRdb's copy, which holds only in-frame ones; the method was immunoSEQ multiplex PCR. The sample has 170,000 or so clones, 75% to 95% seen once. Germline V gene data show CDR1 as SGHTA and CDR2 as FQGNSA. The CDR3 spans 15 residues. V lost 0 bases to trimming and J lost 7 bases; unmatched junction nucleotides: 5. V is TRBV7-2 and J is TRBJ1-2, with 10 bases fitting TRBD1. The sequence was obtained from an adult in good health. The sequenced sample was peripheral blood, obtained on day 0 of AZD1222 vaccination. DNA for the CDR3: TGTGCCAGCAGCTTAGCGGAGAGGACAGGGGGTGGCTACACCTTC. Its translation: CASSLAERTGGGYTF.